This T cell receptor beta chain was sequenced during a study of CD8+ T cells in alopecia areata. Trimming pared 1 base from V and 9 bases from J, leaving 4 bases between. This CDR3 region has 11 residues. In germline, CDR1 is SGHTA, CDR2 FQGNSA. In alopecia areata patients, both lesional scalp punch biopsies and peripheral blood were collected. Investigators sorted PBMCs to obtain both CD4+ and CD8+ T cells. Following extraction, RNA underwent reverse transcription to cDNA, which served as the sequencing template. Sequencing was performed with immunoSEQ multiplex PCR; in TCRdb, only in-frame clones are kept and a portion is missing. The data show some 120,000 clones, with about 50% seen just once and roughly a tenth held by the top ten. A word on this clone: Its target is unknown.

Study-level findings and limits: Possibly as an HLA-related effect, TCR sharing across patients appeared less clear than in mice. Normal-skin resident alphabeta T cells also appear among scalp sample sequences.

This clonotype was sampled from a human donor with alopecia areata. The chain couples TRBV7-2 to TRBJ2-1; the D is unclear. Material for sequencing was NKG2D-low CD8+ T cells sorted from blood. The CDR3: CASSLVGEQFF. In DNA, the CDR3 is TGTGCCAGCAGCTTAGTCGGTGAGCAGTTCTTC.